The rows below give T cell receptor beta chains drawn from one sample of a study of lung T cells in sarcoidosis with Löfgren's syndrome. TCRdb itself ran the reads through MiXCR, one entry per CDR3 protein. Of about 9,200 distinct CDR3 sequences listed, just under 20% are singletons. The specimen was CD4+ T cells from bronchoalveolar lavage. The receptor source for this set is a human donor with sarcoidosis (Löfgren's syndrome or another form), or a control subject (not recorded which). CDR3s include the opening cysteine and the closing phenylalanine or tryptophan. Each record gives: J gene, clone size, V gene, D gene, CDR3 protein, CDR3 DNA. The D gene is left open where the match is weak. Rows give clone size only sometimes, using once, few, many, or a class for an expanded clone.

TRBJ2-1	medium-sized	TRBV3-1	-	CASSQDGAGFNEQFF	TGTGCCAGCAGCCAAGATGGGGCAGGGTTCAATGAGCAGTTCTTC
TRBJ2-3	medium-sized	TRBV6-1	-	CASSLSAPFSGGADTQYF	TGTGCCAGCAGTCTCAGCGCCCCTTTCAGCGGCGGCGCAGATACGCAGTATTTT
TRBJ2-3	-	TRBV5-1	TRBD2	CASTPTVLAGGDTQYF	TGCGCCAGCACCCCGACGGTGCTAGCGGGAGGAGATACGCAGTATTTT
TRBJ1-1	many	TRBV28	TRBD1	CASSSSGGASEAFF	TGTGCCAGCAGTTCCTCAGGGGGCGCGTCTGAAGCTTTCTTT
TRBJ2-5	-	TRBV6-1	TRBD2	CASTPSTSGGKETRYF	TGTGCCAGCACTCCTTCGACTAGCGGGGGAAAAGAGACCCGGTACTTT
TRBJ2-1	medium-sized	TRBV2	TRBD2	CASRTGLAGNEQFF	TGTGCCAGCAGGACGGGACTAGCGGGGAATGAGCAGTTCTTC
TRBJ1-1	medium-sized	TRBV28	-	CASSLDPNTEAFF	TGTGCCAGCAGTTTAGACCCCAACACTGAAGCTTTCTTT
TRBJ1-3	medium-sized	TRBV4-2	-	CASSQDRVVGNTIYF	TGTGCCAGCAGCCAAGACAGGGTTGTAGGAAACACCATATATTTT
TRBJ2-7	medium-sized	TRBV12-3/TRBV12-4	-	CASSLAGGEQYF	TGTGCCAGCAGTTTAGCGGGGGGTGAGCAGTACTTC
TRBJ2-1	many	TRBV11-2	TRBD2	CASSLASGAYNEQFF	TGTGCCAGCAGCTTAGCTAGCGGGGCATACAATGAGCAGTTCTTC
TRBJ2-1	-	TRBV6-1	TRBD2	CASRPGLAEGGNEQFF	TGTGCCAGCAGGCCCGGACTAGCGGAGGGAGGCAATGAGCAGTTCTTC
TRBJ2-4	-	TRBV6-2/TRBV6-3	TRBD1	CAGSYSAETGDKNIQYF	TGTGCCGGCAGTTACTCTGCGGAGACAGGGGACAAAAACATTCAGTACTTC
TRBJ2-7	large	TRBV6-1	-	CASSYIGAYEQYF	TGTGCCAGCAGTTATATAGGGGCCTACGAGCAGTACTTC
TRBJ1-5	-	TRBV28	-	CASSLGAGQGQPRHF	TGTGCCAGCAGTTTGGGGGCAGGGCAAGGTCAGCCCCGGCATTTT